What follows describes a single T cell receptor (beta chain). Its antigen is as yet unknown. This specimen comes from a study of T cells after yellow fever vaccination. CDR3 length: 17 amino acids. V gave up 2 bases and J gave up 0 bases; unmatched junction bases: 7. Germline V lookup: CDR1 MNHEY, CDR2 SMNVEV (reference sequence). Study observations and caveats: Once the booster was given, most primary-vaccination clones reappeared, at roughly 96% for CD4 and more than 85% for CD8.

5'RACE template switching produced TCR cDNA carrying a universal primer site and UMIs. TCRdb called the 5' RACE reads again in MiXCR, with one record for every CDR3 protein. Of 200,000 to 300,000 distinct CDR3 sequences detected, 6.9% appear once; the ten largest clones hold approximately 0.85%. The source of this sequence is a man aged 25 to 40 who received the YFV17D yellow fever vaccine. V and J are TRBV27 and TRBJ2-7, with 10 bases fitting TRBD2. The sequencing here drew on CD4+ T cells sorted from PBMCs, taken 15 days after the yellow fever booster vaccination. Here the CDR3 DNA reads TGTGCCAGCAGTTTACTAGCGGGAGTAACCTCCTCCTACGAGCAGTACTTC. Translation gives CASSLLAGVTSSYEQYF.